The following is a T cell receptor (beta chain) sequence with its context. What it binds is not known. The junction departs from the called germline gene at one end, perhaps through a read error. Naive CD8 populations comprised CD45RO-negative cells positively selected for CCR7, excluding terminally differentiated effector memory CD45RA+ cells. Several immunoSEQ plates received, in even portions, the genomic DNA of each subset. As processed by the authors: From ImmunoSEQ came sequences covering only the junction and carrying no quality scores, so filtering differed. Repertoires were generated with immunoSEQ multiplex PCR, while TCRdb's copy carries only in-frame clones and drops some. D and trimming were read from the DNA, whereas the V and J calls and clone size are those reported in that table. The repertoire has 650,000 to 800,000 clones, roughly nine tenths of them found once; the top ten carry approximately 25%.

The sample is drawn from a study of shared clonotypes between healthy human individuals. About the study: CD4 naive and memory got three plates each, CD8 naive two, CD8 memory one. Study observations and caveats: Among the subsets, naive ones generally showed larger estimated richness than memory ones.

The CDR3 extends over 11 amino acids. Germline V gene sequence: CDR1 MNHEY, CDR2 SMNVEV (reference sequence). This sequence originates from a man aged 25-40 years in good health. The sample was naive CD8+ T cells sorted from blood. The chain employs TRBV27 and TRBJ1-2; possibly TRBD1 for D (6 bases). CDR3 residues: CASSQQGSLLF. CDR3 in DNA: TGTGCCAGCAGCCAACAGGGTTCCCTCCTCTTC.